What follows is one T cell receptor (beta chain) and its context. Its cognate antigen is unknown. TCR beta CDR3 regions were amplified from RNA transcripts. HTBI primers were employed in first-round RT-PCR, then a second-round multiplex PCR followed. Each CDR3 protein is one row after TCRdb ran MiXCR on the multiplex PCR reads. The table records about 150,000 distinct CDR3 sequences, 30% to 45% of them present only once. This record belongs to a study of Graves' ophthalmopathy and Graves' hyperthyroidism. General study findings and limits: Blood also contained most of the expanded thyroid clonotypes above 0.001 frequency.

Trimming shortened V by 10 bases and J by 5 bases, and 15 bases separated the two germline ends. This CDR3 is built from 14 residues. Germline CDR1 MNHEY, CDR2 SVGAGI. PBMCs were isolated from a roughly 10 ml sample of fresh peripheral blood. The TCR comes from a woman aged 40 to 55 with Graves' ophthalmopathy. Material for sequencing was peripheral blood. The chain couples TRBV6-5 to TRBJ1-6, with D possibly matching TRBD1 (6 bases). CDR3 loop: CATATGTNNSPLHF. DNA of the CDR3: TGTGCCACCGCGACAGGAACTAATAATTCACCCCTCCACTTT.